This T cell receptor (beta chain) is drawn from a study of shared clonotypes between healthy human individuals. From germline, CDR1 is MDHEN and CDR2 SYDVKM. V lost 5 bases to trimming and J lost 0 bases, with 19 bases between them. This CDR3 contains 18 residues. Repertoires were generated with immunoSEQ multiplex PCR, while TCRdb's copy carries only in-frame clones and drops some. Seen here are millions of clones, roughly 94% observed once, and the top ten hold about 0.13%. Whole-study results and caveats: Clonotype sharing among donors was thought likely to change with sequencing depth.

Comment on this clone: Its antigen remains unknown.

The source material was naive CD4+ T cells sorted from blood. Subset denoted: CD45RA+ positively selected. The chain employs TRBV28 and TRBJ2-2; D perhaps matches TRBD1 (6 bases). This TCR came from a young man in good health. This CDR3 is CASSAPGHQPSNTGELFF. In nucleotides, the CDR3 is TGTGCCAGCAGTGCTCCGGGACATCAACCTTCGAACACCGGGGAGCTGTTTTTT.